The sequence of this TCR beta chain was determined in a study of blood T cell repertoires in COVID-19. Libraries were prepared by immunoSEQ multiplex PCR; TCRdb keeps only in-frame clonotypes and omits some of them. This sample carries under 300,000 clones, around nine tenths of them seen once, and the ten largest clones take under 9%. The CDR3 contains 12 residues. V lost 6 bases and J lost 2, with 8 bases in between. The germline CDR1 and CDR2 sequences are LGHDT and YNNKEL (reference sequence). The clonotype was recovered from a woman between 65 and 79 years old with active or convalescent COVID-19. V gene TRBV3-1 (or the pseudogene TRBV3-2) combines with J gene TRBJ2-7, with D unresolved. Sequencing was performed on peripheral blood. CDR3 sequence: CASSLSPYEQYF. CDR3 nucleotides: TGTGCCAGCAGTCTTAGCCCCTACGAGCAGTACTTC.